Below, 17 T cell receptor beta chains from the same sample are listed, as sequenced in a study of blood T cell repertoires in COVID-19. Profiling relied on immunoSEQ multiplex PCR, and the TCRdb table lists in-frame clones only, not all of them. This table has 110,000 to 150,000 clones, just under 85% appearing once. The source material was PBMCs or T cells enriched from blood (not recorded which). The receptor source for this set is a middle-aged woman who had recovered from COVID-19.

The chain links TRBV5-1 to TRBJ1-5; the D is unclear. Germline V gene sequence: CDR1 SGHRS, CDR2 YFSETQ. Trimming took off 0 bases at V and 3 bases at J, with 13 bases between the two ends. The CDR3 runs to 16 residues. CDR3 sequence reads: CASSLGPKGDNQPQHF. CDR3 bases: TGCGCCAGCAGCTTGGGACCCAAAGGAGACAATCAGCCCCAGCATTTT.

The chain has TRBV12-5 and TRBJ1-1; 8 positions match TRBD1. The CDR3 consists of 20 residues. The germline V gene encodes CDR1 LGHNT and CDR2 FRNRAP. Germline trimming cut 1 base from V and 3 bases from J; bases unmatched to any gene: 19. CDR3 bases: TGTGCTAGTGGTTTGGAAATCGTACCTTCCGGACAGGGAGGACACACTGAAGCTTTCTTT. Translating gives CASGLEIVPSGQGGHTEAFF.

The chain carries TRBV9 and TRBJ2-1; tentative D call: TRBD2 (6 bases). CDR3 length: 17 residues. V shed 3 bases and J shed 8 bases, with 24 bases lying between them. Germline V gene sequence: CDR1 SGDLS, CDR2 YYNGEE. The CDR3 spells CASSASHLAVPGHEQFF. In nucleotides, the CDR3 is TGTGCCAGCAGCGCCAGCCACTTAGCGGTTCCGGGCCATGAGCAGTTCTTC. The whole variable domain, remainder taken from reference TRBV9 and TRBJ2-1, is DSGVTQTPKHLITATGQRVTLRCSPRSGDLSVYWYQQSLDQGLQFLIQYYNGEERAKGNILERFSAQQFPDLHSELNLSSLELGDSALYFCASSASHLAVPGHEQFFGPGTRLTVL.

The rearrangement joins TRBV4-1 to TRBJ2-5, with 8 bases identical to TRBD1. The germline V gene has CDR1 MGHRA and CDR2 YSYEKL. The length of the CDR3 is 16 residues. Trimming removed 4 bases from V and 7 bases from J; junction bases left unmatched: 14. The CDR3 region has the DNA TGCGCCAGCAGCCCGCGGACAGGGCCACTAGCTTGGACCCAGTACTTC. Translating gives CASSPRTGPLAWTQYF.

Comments on this clone: The junction departs from germline at one end; a sequencing error may be responsible. The V gene is TRBV29-1, the J gene TRBJ2-2, with D possibly TRBD2 on 5 matching bases. The germline gives CDR1 SQVTM, CDR2 ANQGSEA. This CDR3 is 13 amino acids long. In DNA, the CDR3 is TGCAGCGTCGAAGAGGAGGAGGCCGGGGAGCTGTTTTTT. Translated: CSVEEEEAGELFF.

This rearrangement joins TRBV6-5 to TRBJ2-2; D may be TRBD2 (5 bases). CDR1 and CDR2 from the germline V gene are MNHEY and SVGAGI. V was clipped by 7 bases and J by 7 bases, with 10 bases between them. The CDR3 loop spans 12 amino acids. CDR3: CASILRGGELFF. In nucleotides, the CDR3 is TGTGCCAGCATTCTCCGGGGCGGGGAGCTGTTTTTT.

This chain uses TRBV7-8 with TRBJ1-6; TRBD1 matches at 8 bases. There are 15 residues in the CDR3. Germline values: CDR1 SGHVS, CDR2 FQNEAQ. V lost 5 bases and J lost 6; bases outside the gene matches: 6. The CDR3 DNA reads TGTGCCAGCAGCCCGTGGGACAGGCCTAATTCACCCCTCCACTTT. Amino acids: CASSPWDRPNSPLHF.

The J gene is TRBJ2-1, the V gene TRBV2, with 10 bases aligning to TRBD2. This CDR3 has 14 amino acids. With 4 bases clipped from V and 8 bases from J, the junction kept 5 bases outside the gene matches. The V gene's germline CDR1 is SNHLY and CDR2 FYNNEI. As DNA, the CDR3 is TGTGCCAGCAGTGTCCTAGCGGGAGCGGATGAGCAGTTCTTC. Protein sequence: CASSVLAGADEQFF.

As concerns this clone: This CDR3 is also generated by other DNA sequences in the sample. This chain uses TRBV3-1 (or the pseudogene TRBV3-2) with TRBJ1-5; the D is unclear. Trimming removed 5 bases from V and 0 bases from J, with 8 bases in between. The V gene's germline CDR1 is LGHDT and CDR2 YNNKEL (reference sequence). The CDR3 is made up of 14 amino acids. CDR3 sequence (DNA): TGTGCCAGCAGCTACTCAAATAGCAATCAGCCCCAGCATTTT. It is translated as CASSYSNSNQPQHF.

The chain carries TRBV27 and TRBJ2-3; 11 bases match TRBD1. This CDR3 has 16 amino acids. Germline trimming cut 5 bases from V and 4 bases from J; bases unmatched to any gene: 8. Germline CDR1 is MNHEY and CDR2 is SMNVEV (reference sequence). CDR3 nucleotide sequence: TGTGCCAGCAGTCCAGGGACAGGGGGTGCATCAGATACGCAGTATTTT. It encodes CASSPGTGGASDTQYF.

This rearrangement joins TRBV5-4 to TRBJ2-3; 9 bases align to TRBD2. This CDR3 contains 16 residues. CDR1 and CDR2 (germline): SGHNT, YYREEE (reference sequence). V was pared by 3 bases and J by 3 bases, with 8 bases of the junction left unmatched. The CDR3 coding sequence is TGTGCCAGCAGCTACTTTAGCGGGGGCCTAACAGATACGCAGTATTTT. Residues: CASSYFSGGLTDTQYF.

The chain links TRBV27 to TRBJ2-1, with 9 positions matching TRBD2. CDR1 and CDR2 from the germline V gene are MNHEY and SMNVEV (reference sequence). This CDR3 comprises 19 residues. V lost 4 bases to trimming and J lost 0 bases; unmatched junction nucleotides: 13. CDR3 coding DNA: TGTGCCAGCAGTTCACTTCCGGGACTAGCCCGGAGCTCCTACAATGAGCAGTTCTTC. Its protein product is CASSSLPGLARSSYNEQFF.

The V and J genes are TRBV30 and TRBJ2-7; weak D call: TRBD1 (6 bases). Germline values: CDR1 GTSNPN, CDR2 SVGIG (reference sequence). The ends were cut back, 0 bases at V and 4 bases at J, with 13 bases in the middle. The CDR3 is made up of 14 amino acids. CDR3 sequence reads: CAWSVWGRGYEQYF. In nucleotides, the CDR3 is TGTGCCTGGAGTGTATGGGGCAGGGGATACGAGCAGTACTTC.

The chain links TRBV19 to TRBJ1-3; maybe TRBD1 (6 bases). The germline CDR1 and CDR2 sequences are LNHDA and SQIVND (reference sequence). The germline V and J ends were trimmed by 5 bases and 7 bases, with 18 bases remaining between them. The CDR3 totals 15 residues. The CDR3 DNA is TGTGCCAGTAGTCCAACGGCGACGGGGGGCAACACCATATATTTT. It translates to CASSPTATGGNTIYF.

This clone is a singleton in its sample. V usage is TRBV10-3 and J usage is TRBJ2-5; D is uncertain. Per germline, CDR1 ENHRY and CDR2 SYGVKD. The ends were cut back, 7 bases at V and 2 bases at J, with 11 bases in the middle. The CDR3 is 13 amino acids. The DNA for the CDR3 is TGTGCCATCAATCGACTGCCTCAAGAGACCCAGTACTTC. It specifies CAINRLPQETQYF.

The CDR3 DNA is TGTGCCAGCAGTCCGGACAGGGCTGGCAATCAGCCCCAGCATTTT. It is translated as CASSPDRAGNQPQHF. V is TRBV27 and J is TRBJ1-5; 8 bases line up with TRBD1. The CDR3 contains 15 residues. Germline V CDR1 and CDR2: MNHEY, SMNVEV (reference sequence). The junction had 5 bases not matched to a gene; V was cut back by 5 bases and J by 2 bases.

The chain employs TRBV9 and TRBJ2-1; 10 bases fit TRBD2. Trimming at V came to 0 bases and at J to 0 bases, leaving 15 bases not matched to a gene. CDR1 SGDLS and CDR2 YYNGEE come from the germline V gene. This CDR3 is built from 21 residues. CDR3 in DNA: TGTGCCAGCAGCGTAGCCCCGAGGACTAGCGGAACATTCAGCTCCTACAATGAGCAGTTCTTC. Amino acid sequence: CASSVAPRTSGTFSSYNEQFF.